This entry lists 9 T cell receptor beta chains sequenced from one sample in a study of blood T cell repertoires in COVID-19. This table comes from immunoSEQ multiplex PCR, and its TCRdb copy is limited to in-frame clones, with some not included. This sample has 150,000 to 200,000 clones, with 70% to 85% found just once. Sequences were obtained from PBMCs or T cells enriched from blood (not recorded which). The source is a woman aged 50 to 65 who had recovered from COVID-19.

The V gene is TRBV5-1, the J gene TRBJ1-4, with a tentative D call TRBD1 (5 bases). The CDR3 sequence is 15 residues long. V was clipped by 4 bases and J by 0 bases, with 10 bases between them. Per germline, CDR1 SGHRS and CDR2 YFSETQ. The CDR3: CASSVDSPTNEKLFF. Here the CDR3 DNA reads TGCGCCAGCAGCGTCGACAGTCCAACTAATGAAAAACTGTTTTTT.

The count of this clone is one. The CDR3 spells CATGTDVYGYTF. The CDR3 nucleotides read TGTGCCACCGGGACAGACGTCTATGGCTACACCTTC. This chain connects TRBV5-4 to TRBJ1-2; TRBD1 agrees at 7 bases. The CDR3 runs 12 residues. Germline CDR1 is SGHNT and CDR2 is YYREEE (reference sequence). V lost 9 bases, J lost 4 bases, and 6 bases stayed unmatched.

The J gene is TRBJ2-2, the V gene TRBV10-3, with 8 bases that match TRBD2. Germline loops: CDR1 ENHRY, CDR2 SYGVKD. The V and J ends lost 4 bases and 1 base, in that order; junction bases with no gene match: 5. This CDR3 spans 16 amino acids. The CDR3 reads CAISVRAGGNTGELFF. The CDR3, as DNA: TGTGCCATCAGTGTCAGGGCGGGAGGGAACACCGGGGAGCTGTTTTTT.

V and J are TRBV5-6 and TRBJ1-4, with a weak D call TRBD1 (5 bases). The V gene's germline CDR1 is SGHDT and CDR2 YYEEEE. The CDR3 has 12 residues. The V gene lost 3 bases and the J gene lost 8 bases, with 8 bases spanning the gap. In nucleotides, the CDR3 is TGTGCCAGCAGCTGGGGGGACGAAAAACTGTTTTTT. Residues: CASSWGDEKLFF.

The chain has TRBV7-9 and TRBJ1-6; no clear D. Trimming cost V 5 bases and J 6 bases, with 8 bases left between them. Germline V gene lookup returns CDR1 SEHNR and CDR2 FQNEAQ (reference sequence). This CDR3 is built from 13 residues. The CDR3 loop is CASSPTSNSPLHF. The CDR3 coding sequence is TGTGCCAGCAGCCCAACAAGTAATTCACCCCTCCACTTT.

Only one count was recorded for this clone. The chain couples TRBV5-1 to TRBJ1-4, with TRBD1 as a possible D gene (5 bases). V was cut by 6 bases and J by 4 bases, with 16 bases left in between. The CDR3 spans 15 residues. Germline CDR1 reads SGHRS; CDR2 reads YFSETQ. The CDR3 sequence is CASNPGLTLNEKLFF. Written as DNA, the CDR3 is TGCGCCAGCAACCCAGGGCTGACTCTTAATGAAAAACTGTTTTTT.

The chain combines TRBV7-9 with TRBJ2-1; no reliable D call. In germline, CDR1 is SEHNR, CDR2 FQNEAQ (reference sequence). The V gene lost 11 bases and the J gene lost 9 bases, with 17 bases spanning the gap. CDR3 length equals 12 residues. As DNA, the CDR3 is TGTGCCGCCCACAACCCCCTTGGTGAGCAGTTCTTC. Its protein is CAAHNPLGEQFF.

This clone was counted only a few times. CDR3 DNA: TGTGCCAGCAGCCCTCAGGGACTAGCGGGAGAGGAGCAGTTCTTC. Translation: CASSPQGLAGEEQFF. The gene calls are TRBV5-8 and TRBJ2-1, with TRBD2 matching over 14 bases. The ends lost 4 bases at V and 10 bases at J; junction bases unmatched: 7. Per germline, CDR1 SGHTS and CDR2 YDEGEE. The CDR3 has 15 amino acids. Filled out from reference TRBV5-8 and TRBJ2-1, the complete variable domain reads EAGVTQSPTHLIKTRGQQATLRCSPISGHTSVYWYQQALGLGLQFLLWYDEGEERNRGNFPPRFSGRQFPNYSSELNVNALELEDSALYLCASSPQGLAGEEQFFGPGTRLTVL.

This chain joins TRBV3-1 (or the pseudogene TRBV3-2) and TRBJ1-1; TRBD1 agrees at 8 bases. This CDR3 spans 16 amino acids. From germline, CDR1 is LGHDT and CDR2 YNNKEL (reference sequence). The ends lost 0 bases at V and 4 bases at J; junction bases unmatched: 7. The CDR3 DNA is TGTGCCAGCAGCCAAGATAGACAGGGGTTTAGCACTGAAGCTTTCTTT. Its translation is CASSQDRQGFSTEAFF.